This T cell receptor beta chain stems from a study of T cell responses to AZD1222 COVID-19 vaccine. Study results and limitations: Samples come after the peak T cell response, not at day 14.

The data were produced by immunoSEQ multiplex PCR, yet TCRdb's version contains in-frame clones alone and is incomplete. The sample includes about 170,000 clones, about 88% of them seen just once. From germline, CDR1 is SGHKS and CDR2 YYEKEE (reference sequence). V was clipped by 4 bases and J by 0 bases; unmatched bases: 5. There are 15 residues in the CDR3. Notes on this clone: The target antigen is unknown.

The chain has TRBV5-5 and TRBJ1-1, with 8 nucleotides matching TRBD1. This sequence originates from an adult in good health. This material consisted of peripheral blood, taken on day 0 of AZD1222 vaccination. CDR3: CASSATGGMNTEAFF. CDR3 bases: TGTGCCAGCAGCGCCACAGGGGGTATGAACACTGAAGCTTTCTTT.